This TCR beta chain was obtained from a study of immune heterogeneity within non-small cell lung tumors. The overall study: Of all tumors, 4 turned out to be squamous cell carcinomas, more than nine were non-squamous carcinomas and 1 was not otherwise specified. General study points: Significant yet moderate, the positive correlation between local T-cell clonality and local tumor mutational burden reached an R of about 0.32. Recurrence of identical dominant CDR3 beta clonotypes was observed across intrapatient tumor sites, concomitant with site-unique high-frequency clones.

Multiplex PCR amplified the TCR beta CDR3 region. Its first round ran for around 10 cycles with 32 V and 13 J primers. TCRdb recomputed calls from the multiplex PCR reads with MiXCR, one row per CDR3 protein. The table lists about 23,000 distinct CDR3 sequences, 27% of them singletons. This clonotype occurred many times. The antigen is not known. Genomic DNA from bulk tumor acted as the template, and roughly 0.55 ug was loaded per sample. Surgical sampling yielded several biopsies per primary tumor (spaced far apart). The study enrolled patients with untreated, newly diagnosed non-small cell lung cancer who underwent curative surgery. The CDR3 loop spans 14 amino acids. Germline V lookup: CDR1 SGHNT, CDR2 YENEEA. V was clipped by 6 bases and J by 5 bases, with 17 bases between them.

The receptor comes from a man aged 35 to 55 with non-small cell lung cancer. The V and J genes are TRBV11-3 and TRBJ2-7, with a tentative D call TRBD1 (6 bases). Sequencing was carried out using lung tumor tissue. CDR3 in DNA: TGTGCCAGCAGTTTCAATGACAGGAGTCACGAGCAGTACTTC. This sequence encodes CASSFNDRSHEQYF.